This is a list of T cell receptor beta chains from one sample in a study of OX40 agonist ivuxolimab in advanced cancers. Profiling relied on immunoSEQ multiplex PCR, and the TCRdb table lists in-frame clones only, not all of them. The sample carries more than 65,000 clones, about 92% recorded once. The sequenced sample was CD4+ or CD8+ T cells sorted from blood, obtained in a trial of the OX40 agonist ivuxolimab. All receptors come from an adult with an advanced solid tumor such as melanoma, head and neck, liver or kidney cancer. Both conserved end residues are part of each CDR3. D genes are given only for firm matches. Only part of the rows carry a size: once, few, many, or a class if the clone is expanded.

cdr3_nt cdr3_aa cdr3_length clone_size j_call d_call v_call
TGTGCCAGCCCCTCCCGAACAAGGGCCTATGGCTACACCTTC CASPSRTRAYGYTF 14 . TRBJ1-2 . TRBV21-1
TGTGCCAGTAGTATAGGGGGACTACCTGCCGGAGAGACCCAGTACTTC CASSIGGLPAGETQYF 16 . TRBJ2-5 TRBD2 TRBV19
TGTGCCAGCAGCTTACCGGACAGGGGCTATCAAGAGACCCAGTACTTC CASSLPDRGYQETQYF 16 . TRBJ2-5 TRBD1 TRBV7-9
TGTGCCAGCAGCGCAGGGACAGGGAATCAGCCCCAGCATTTT CASSAGTGNQPQHF 14 . TRBJ1-5 TRBD1 TRBV5-6
TGTGCCAGCAAATGGACAGAGACCTACGAGCAGTACTTC CASKWTETYEQYF 13 . TRBJ2-7 . TRBV2
TGCGCCAGCAGCCAAGATCGGTCCAGGAACCCCTACGAGCAGTACTTC CASSQDRSRNPYEQYF 16 . TRBJ2-7 . TRBV4-3
TGCAGGGGGGAGGGTGACTATGGCTACACCTTC CRGEGDYGYTF 11 . TRBJ1-2 . TRBV20-1
TGTGCCAGCAGCTTAGCCCGGGAGCAGTTCTTC CASSLAREQFF 11 . TRBJ2-1 . TRBV11-2
TGTGCCAGCTCAGAGGGACTAGCGGGGGGCTACGAGCAGTACTTC CASSEGLAGGYEQYF 15 . TRBJ2-7 TRBD2 TRBV18
TGTGCCAGCAGCTCTCCGGACAGGATGAACACTGAAGCTTTCTTT CASSSPDRMNTEAFF 15 . TRBJ1-1 TRBD1 TRBV7-9
TGTGCCAGCAGCGGGACAGGGAACACCGGGGAGCTGTTTTTT CASSGTGNTGELFF 14 . TRBJ2-2 TRBD1 TRBV13
TGTGCCAGCAGCTTAGTTCTACCCCCAGCCGGGGAAGCTTTCTTT CASSLVLPPAGEAFF 15 . TRBJ1-1 . TRBV7-9
TGCGCCAGCAGTCAGAGAGCAGAGAACAGGAACTATGGCTACACCTTC CASSQRAENRNYGYTF 16 . TRBJ1-2 . TRBV23-1
TGTGCCAGCAGCTTAGCGCAATGGGGGATCACCGGGGAGCTGTTTTTT CASSLAQWGITGELFF 16 . TRBJ2-2 . TRBV7-9
TGTGCCATCAGTGAAGTTTGGACCCACAATAGCAATCAGCCCCAGCATTTT CAISEVWTHNSNQPQHF 17 once TRBJ1-5 . TRBV10-3
TGTGCTAGTGGTTTACCTATCCAGGCAAACACCGGGGAGCTGTTTTTT CASGLPIQANTGELFF 16 . TRBJ2-2 . TRBV12-5
TGTGCCAGTAGTATTTACAATGAGCAGTTCTTC CASSIYNEQFF 11 . TRBJ2-1 . TRBV19
TGCGCCAGCAGCCCCGGGGGGTACAGAACCAATCAGCCCCAGCATTTT CASSPGGYRTNQPQHF 16 . TRBJ1-5 . TRBV23-1
TGTGCCAGCAGTCCATGGGCCGAGGGGAACACTGAAGCTTTCTTT CASSPWAEGNTEAFF 15 . TRBJ1-1 . TRBV27
TGTGCCAGCAGCTCTTTAAATCCCCCGCCTATTAATGAGCAGTTCTTC CASSSLNPPPINEQFF 16 once TRBJ2-1 . TRBV7-9
TGTGCCAGCAGCCTTAAGACAGGGGGCGGGGAGACCCAGTACTTC CASSLKTGGGETQYF 15 . TRBJ2-5 TRBD1 TRBV7-9
TGTGCCAGCTCAGGACATTTTAACACCGGGGAGCTGTTTTTT CASSGHFNTGELFF 14 . TRBJ2-2 . TRBV9
TGTGCCACCAGCTCTGGACAGGGTTTACCCCACTGGGAGCAGTTCTTC CATSSGQGLPHWEQFF 16 . TRBJ2-1 TRBD1 TRBV15
TGTGCCAGTACCACGCCGGGGGGACTTGGCTACACCTTC CASTTPGGLGYTF 13 . TRBJ1-2 . TRBV19
TGTGCCAGCAGGGGGGGACACGAGCAGTACTTC CASRGGHEQYF 11 . TRBJ2-7 . TRBV2
TGTGCCAGCAGCTTAGCGTGGCCGGACGGGAAAGCTTTCTTT CASSLAWPDGKAFF 14 once TRBJ1-1 . TRBV11-1
TGTGCCAGCAGCGTGGACAGGGGGCCTGATGGCTACACCTTC CASSVDRGPDGYTF 14 . TRBJ1-2 TRBD1 TRBV5-4
TGTGCCAGCAGCTCCCCCCAACGGGCGCCCTACGAGCAGTACTTC CASSSPQRAPYEQYF 15 . TRBJ2-7 . TRBV7-9
TGCGCCAGCAGCCAAGCCTTGCCAGGGGGTTCCTACGAGCAGTACTTC CASSQALPGGSYEQYF 16 . TRBJ2-7 TRBD1 TRBV4-3
TGTGCCAGCTCACAAAGTTTGACTCAGCCCCAGCATTTT CASSQSLTQPQHF 13 . TRBJ1-5 . TRBV27
TGTGCCAGTCTGGGACAGGGGTTATTGAGCACTGAAGCTTTCTTT CASLGQGLLSTEAFF 15 . TRBJ1-1 TRBD1 TRBV7-9
TGTGCCAGCAGCTTGGGCCACGAGCAGTACTTC CASSLGHEQYF 11 . TRBJ2-7 . TRBV11-1
TGTGCCAGCAGTGAACAACCACAGGAGAACAATGAGCAGTTCTTC CASSEQPQENNEQFF 15 . TRBJ2-1 . TRBV6-1
TGTGCCAGCCGGGACAGCCGCTACACCTTC CASRDSRYTF 10 . TRBJ1-2 TRBD1 TRBV6-6
TGTGCCAGCAGCTGGGGCTTGCCCGAGCAGTACTTC CASSWGLPEQYF 12 . TRBJ2-7 . TRBV11-2
TGTGCCAGCAGCCCTCGGACAGAAAACCCTTATTATGGCTACACCTTC CASSPRTENPYYGYTF 16 . TRBJ1-2 . TRBV9
TGTGCCAGCAGCTTAGCAGGGGTGAACACTGAAGCTTTCTTT CASSLAGVNTEAFF 14 . TRBJ1-1 . TRBV11-2
TGCGCCAGCAGCCCAAGTTTCTGGGGGGCCTACGAGCAGTACTTC CASSPSFWGAYEQYF 15 . TRBJ2-7 . TRBV5-1
TGTGCCAGCAGTGAACGGGGGTATACCTACGAGCAGTACTTC CASSERGYTYEQYF 14 once TRBJ2-7 . TRBV27
TGTGCCAGCAGCGTAGCCATTTTCTCTAGCACAGATACGCAGTATTTT CASSVAIFSSTDTQYF 16 . TRBJ2-3 . TRBV9
TGTGCCAGCAGCGAGGGACTGGGCGGGTACGAGCAGTACTTC CASSEGLGGYEQYF 14 . TRBJ2-7 . TRBV9
TGTGCCAGCCGCCCCGAGGGGTACGAGTATAGCAATCAGCCCCAGCATTTT CASRPEGYEYSNQPQHF 17 . TRBJ1-5 . TRBV27
TGCGCCAGCAGCCAAGATGGGGTTGGCCAGGGTGATTACTATGGCTACACCTTC CASSQDGVGQGDYYGYTF 18 . TRBJ1-2 . TRBV4-1
TGTGCCAGCAGCGGGAGTGAGGGGGGCTTCTTAACTAATGAAAAACTGTTTTTT CASSGSEGGFLTNEKLFF 18 . TRBJ1-4 . TRBV5-5
TGCAGCGCTAGACCGGGACAGGACTATGGCTACACCTTC CSARPGQDYGYTF 13 . TRBJ1-2 TRBD1 TRBV29-1
TGTGCCAGCCATTCGGACAGGGCTGGAAACACCATATATTTT CASHSDRAGNTIYF 14 . TRBJ1-3 TRBD1 TRBV2
TGTGCCAGCAGTTTAAATGGGCAGGACTGGAACACCGGGGAGCTGTTTTTT CASSLNGQDWNTGELFF 17 . TRBJ2-2 . TRBV27
TGTGCCAGCAGCGCACCAACCGGGTCCGCAGGTTACAGCTCCTACAATGAGCAGTTCTTC CASSAPTGSAGYSSYNEQFF 20 . TRBJ2-1 . TRBV9
TGTGCCAGCAGCACAAACACCGGGGAGCTGTTTTTT CASSTNTGELFF 12 . TRBJ2-2 . TRBV9
TGTGCCAGCAGCCTGGGACAGGGGTACCGGCAGCCCCAGCATTTT CASSLGQGYRQPQHF 15 once TRBJ1-5 TRBD1 TRBV13
TGCGCCAGCAGCTTGAGCGGGGGCGATGGCTACACCTTC CASSLSGGDGYTF 13 . TRBJ1-2 . TRBV5-1
TGTGCCAGCAGCTTAGGAGGGTTGGCTTTCTTT CASSLGGLAFF 11 . TRBJ1-1 . TRBV11-2
TGTGCCAGCAGCCTCGGGACTAGCGGGGCGACTGAGCAGTTCTTC CASSLGTSGATEQFF 15 . TRBJ2-1 TRBD2 TRBV9
TGTGCCAGCAGACCAGGCACAGGGGGCTCCTACGAGCAGTACTTC CASRPGTGGSYEQYF 15 . TRBJ2-7 TRBD1 TRBV7-9